This is a list of T cell receptor beta chains from one sample in a study of blood T cells in healthy people across ages. Using its own MiXCR run on the 5' RACE reads, TCRdb lists one record per CDR3 protein. Of 600,000 to 800,000 distinct CDR3 sequences listed, more than 20% are singletons. The specimen sequenced was blood. These receptor sequences come from a man between 70 and 80 years old in good health. Both conserved end residues are part of each CDR3. The D gene is left open where the match is weak. Not every row has a clone size; where given, it reads once, few, many or a size class.

V	D	size	J	DNA	CDR3
TRBV28	-	-	TRBJ1-5	TGTGCCAGCAGTCCTCCCCCTACCGGAAGTGCGGGTCAGCCCCAGCATTTT	CASSPPPTGSAGQPQHF
TRBV20-1	-	few	TRBJ2-3	TGCAGTGCTAGAGATATAGAGAGGACGGTAGATACGCAGTATTTT	CSARDIERTVDTQYF
TRBV30	-	-	TRBJ1-2	TGTGCCTGGAGTCTCTCTCCAGGTGGTGGCTACACCTTC	CAWSLSPGGGYTF
TRBV29-1	TRBD1	few	TRBJ2-5	TGCAGCGTTGGACAGGGGCTAAAGTACCAAGAGACCCAGTACTTC	CSVGQGLKYQETQYF
TRBV10-3	TRBD2	few	TRBJ2-7	TGTGCCATCAGTGAGTCCGCGGGAGTCTACGAGCAGTACTTC	CAISESAGVYEQYF
TRBV3-1	-	-	TRBJ2-5	TGTGCCAGCAGCCGATCCGGCTGGGCCCTTCAGACCCAGTACTTC	CASSRSGWALQTQYF
TRBV5-1	-	few	TRBJ2-1	TGCGCCAGCAGCTTGGCAGGCGACTTCGGGGAGCAGTTCTTC	CASSLAGDFGEQFF
TRBV20-1	TRBD2	-	TRBJ2-6	TGCAGTGCCGGAAGGGAGGGTTCTGGGGCCAACGTCCTGACTTTC	CSAGREGSGANVLTF
TRBV29-1	-	few	TRBJ1-2	TGCAGCGTTACGGACACTGCGGATGGCTACACCTTC	CSVTDTADGYTF
TRBV25-1	-	-	TRBJ1-2	TGTGCCAGCAGTGAATTAGCAGGGTTCGGCTATGGCTACACCTTC	CASSELAGFGYGYTF
TRBV11-1	TRBD2	-	TRBJ2-5	TGTGCCAGCAGCCAGAGCGGGAGGAAAGAGACCCAGTACTTC	CASSQSGRKETQYF
TRBV20-1	-	few	TRBJ2-5	TGCAGTGCTAGAGGGAACGCGGTACAAGAGACCCAGTACTTC	CSARGNAVQETQYF
TRBV29-1	-	many	TRBJ2-6	TGCAGCGTTGAAGACTTCTCTGGGGCCAACGTCCTGACTTTC	CSVEDFSGANVLTF
TRBV28	TRBD1	many	TRBJ2-2	TGTGCCAGCAGTTTATGGCCCCCAAGGACAGGGGCGAACACCGGGGAGCTGTTTTTT	CASSLWPPRTGANTGELFF
TRBV29-1	-	-	TRBJ2-3	TGCAGCGTTGAAGGGCCCCAAGGTCCCGATACGCAGTATTTT	CSVEGPQGPDTQYF
TRBV14	-	-	TRBJ2-1	TGTGCCAGCAGCCAAGACTCCGCAGGGAATTTCAACAATGAGCAGTTCTTC	CASSQDSAGNFNNEQFF
TRBV11-2	-	-	TRBJ1-2	TGTGCCAGCAGCTCAGGGTTGGCCTACACCTTC	CASSSGLAYTF
TRBV24-1	TRBD1	-	TRBJ2-1	TGTGCCACCAGTGACCCCGGGACAGGGACACTCAATGAGCAGTTCTTC	CATSDPGTGTLNEQFF
TRBV2	TRBD2	few	TRBJ2-7	TGTGCCAGCAGCCTCCTGACTAGCGGGAATGGCGAGCAGTACTTC	CASSLLTSGNGEQYF
TRBV20-1	-	few	TRBJ2-3	TGCAGTGCTGCGACTAGATCTCCAGATACGCAGTATTTT	CSAATRSPDTQYF
TRBV5-6	-	few	TRBJ2-7	TGTGCCAGCAGCCGCGAAGGGGTATACGAGCAGTACTTC	CASSREGVYEQYF